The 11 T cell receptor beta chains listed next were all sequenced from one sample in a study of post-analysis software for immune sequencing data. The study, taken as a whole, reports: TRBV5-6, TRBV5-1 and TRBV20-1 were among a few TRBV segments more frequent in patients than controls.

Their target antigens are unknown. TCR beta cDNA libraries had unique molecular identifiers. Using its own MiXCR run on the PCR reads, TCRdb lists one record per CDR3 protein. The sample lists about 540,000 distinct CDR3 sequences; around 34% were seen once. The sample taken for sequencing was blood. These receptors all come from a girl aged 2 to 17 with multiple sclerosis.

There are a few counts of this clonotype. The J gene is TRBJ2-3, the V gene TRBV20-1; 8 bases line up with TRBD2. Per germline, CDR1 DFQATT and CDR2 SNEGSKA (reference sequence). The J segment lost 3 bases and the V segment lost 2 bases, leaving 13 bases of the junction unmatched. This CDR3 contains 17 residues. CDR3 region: CSARSPASGPLTDTQYF. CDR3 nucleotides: TGCAGTGCTAGATCTCCGGCTAGCGGGCCATTAACAGATACGCAGTATTTT.

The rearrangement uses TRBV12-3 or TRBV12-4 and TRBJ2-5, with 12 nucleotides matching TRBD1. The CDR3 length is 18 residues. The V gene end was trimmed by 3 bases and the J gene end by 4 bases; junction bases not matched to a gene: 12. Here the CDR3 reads CASSFGVGGTGGGETQYF. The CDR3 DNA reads TGTGCCAGCAGTTTTGGGGTCGGGGGGACAGGGGGCGGAGAGACCCAGTACTTC.

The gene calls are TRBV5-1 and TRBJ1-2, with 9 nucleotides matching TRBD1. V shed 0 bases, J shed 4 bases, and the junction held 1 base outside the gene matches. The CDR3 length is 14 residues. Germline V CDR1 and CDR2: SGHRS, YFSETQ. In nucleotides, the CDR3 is TGCGCCAGCAGCTTGGAGGGACAGGGCTATGGCTACACCTTC. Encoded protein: CASSLEGQGYGYTF.

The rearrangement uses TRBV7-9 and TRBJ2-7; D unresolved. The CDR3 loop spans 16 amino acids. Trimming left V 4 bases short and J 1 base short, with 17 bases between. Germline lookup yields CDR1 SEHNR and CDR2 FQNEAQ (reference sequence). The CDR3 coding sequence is TGTGCCAGCAGCTCGATAGGACGGATGAAATCCTACGAGCAGTACTTC. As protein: CASSSIGRMKSYEQYF.

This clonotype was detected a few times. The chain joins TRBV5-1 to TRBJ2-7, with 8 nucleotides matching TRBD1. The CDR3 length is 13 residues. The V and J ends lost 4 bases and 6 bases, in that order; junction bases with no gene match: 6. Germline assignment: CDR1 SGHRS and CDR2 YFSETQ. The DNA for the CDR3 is TGCGCCAGCAGCCGGGACAGGAATTCCGAGCAGTACTTC. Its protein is CASSRDRNSEQYF.

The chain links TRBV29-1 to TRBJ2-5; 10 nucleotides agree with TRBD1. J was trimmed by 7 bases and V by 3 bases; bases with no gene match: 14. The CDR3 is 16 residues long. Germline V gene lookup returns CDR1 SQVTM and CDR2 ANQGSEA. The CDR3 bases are TGCAGCGTTGAGTTTGTGGGACAGGGGCCTCGCGGGACCCAGTACTTC. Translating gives CSVEFVGQGPRGTQYF.

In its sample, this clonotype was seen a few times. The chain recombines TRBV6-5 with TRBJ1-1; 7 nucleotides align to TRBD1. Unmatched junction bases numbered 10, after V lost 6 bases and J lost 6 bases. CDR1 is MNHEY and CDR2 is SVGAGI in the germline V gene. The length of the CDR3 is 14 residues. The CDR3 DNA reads TGTGCCAGCAGCCGAGACAGGGTAGTTTCTGAAGCTTTCTTT. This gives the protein CASSRDRVVSEAFF.

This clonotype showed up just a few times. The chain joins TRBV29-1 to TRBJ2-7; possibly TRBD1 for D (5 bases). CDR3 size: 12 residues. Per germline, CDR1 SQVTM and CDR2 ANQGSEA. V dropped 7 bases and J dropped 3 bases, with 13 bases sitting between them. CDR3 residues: CSASQGSYEQYF. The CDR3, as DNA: TGCAGCGCCTCTCAGGGAAGCTACGAGCAGTACTTC.

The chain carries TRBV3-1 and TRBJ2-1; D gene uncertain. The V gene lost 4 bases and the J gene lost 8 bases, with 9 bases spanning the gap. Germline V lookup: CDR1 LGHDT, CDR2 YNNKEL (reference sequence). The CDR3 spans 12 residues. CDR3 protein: CASSLAVDEQFF. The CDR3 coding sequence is TGTGCCAGCAGCCTTGCCGTCGATGAGCAGTTCTTC.

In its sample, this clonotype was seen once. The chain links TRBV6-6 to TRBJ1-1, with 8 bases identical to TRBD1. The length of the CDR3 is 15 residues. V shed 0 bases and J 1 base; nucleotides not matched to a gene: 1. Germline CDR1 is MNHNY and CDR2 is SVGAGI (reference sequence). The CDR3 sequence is CASSYSGQGNTEAFF. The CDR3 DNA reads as TGTGCCAGCAGTTACTCCGGACAGGGGAACACTGAAGCTTTCTTT.

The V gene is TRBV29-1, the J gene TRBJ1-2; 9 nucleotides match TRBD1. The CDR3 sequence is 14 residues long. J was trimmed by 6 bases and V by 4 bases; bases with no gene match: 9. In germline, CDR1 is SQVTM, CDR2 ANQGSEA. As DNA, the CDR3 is TGCAGCGTTGGGAGACAGGGGGGAGAGGATGGCTACACCTTC. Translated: CSVGRQGGEDGYTF.